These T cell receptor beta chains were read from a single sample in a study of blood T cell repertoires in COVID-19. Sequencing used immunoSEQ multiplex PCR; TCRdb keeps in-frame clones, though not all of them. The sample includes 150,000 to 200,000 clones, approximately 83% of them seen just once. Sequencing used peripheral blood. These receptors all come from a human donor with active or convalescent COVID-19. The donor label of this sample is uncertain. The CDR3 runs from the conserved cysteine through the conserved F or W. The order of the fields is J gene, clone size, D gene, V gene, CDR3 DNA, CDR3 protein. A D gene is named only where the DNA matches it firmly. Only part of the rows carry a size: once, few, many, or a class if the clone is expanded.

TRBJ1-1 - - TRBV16 TGTGCCAGCAGTATTGGGGCAGGAGGGACTGAAGCTTTCTTT CASSIGAGGTEAFF
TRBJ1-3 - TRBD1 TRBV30 TGTGCCTGGAGCCCCTACAGGGGCTCAGGGGGAAACACCATATATTTT CAWSPYRGSGGNTIYF
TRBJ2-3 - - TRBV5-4 TGTGCCAGCACCAACCCCGCCGAGCGGAGCACAGATACGCAGTATTTT CASTNPAERSTDTQYF
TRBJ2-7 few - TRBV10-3 TGTGCCATCAGTGAAAAGAGGGACGGGGGCGAGCAGTACTTC CAISEKRDGGEQYF
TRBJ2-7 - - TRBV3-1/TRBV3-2 TGTGCCAGCAGCCAAGATTGGGCGGGGTACGAGCAGTACTTC CASSQDWAGYEQYF
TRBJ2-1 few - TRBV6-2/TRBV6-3 TGTGCCAGCAGTTTGCTAGAATACAATGAGCAGTTCTTC CASSLLEYNEQFF
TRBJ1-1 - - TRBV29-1 TGCAGCGGGAGCCTGTTGAACACTGAAGCTTTCTTT CSGSLLNTEAFF
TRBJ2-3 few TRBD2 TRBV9 TGTGCCAGCAGCGTAGGGACTAGTGCAGATACGCAGTATTTT CASSVGTSADTQYF
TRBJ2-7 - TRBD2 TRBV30 TGTGCCTGGAGTGTACGGACTAGCTCTTACGAGCAGTACTTC CAWSVRTSSYEQYF
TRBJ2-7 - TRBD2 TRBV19 TGTGCCAGTAGTATAGGTAGCGGGGGGGAAAGCATCTACGAGCAGTACTTC CASSIGSGGESIYEQYF
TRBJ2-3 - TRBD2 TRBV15 TGTGCCACCAGCAGAGTTAGACTAGCCCTATCCACAGATACGCAGTATTTT CATSRVRLALSTDTQYF
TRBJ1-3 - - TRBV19 TGTGCCAGTACCCCGCGGACTGCTGGAAACACCATATATTTT CASTPRTAGNTIYF
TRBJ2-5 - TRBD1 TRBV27 TGTGCCAGCCGAAAGGACAGGGGTGAGACCCAGTACTTC CASRKDRGETQYF
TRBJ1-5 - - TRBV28 TGTGCCAGCAGTTCGGGCAGGGCCCAGCATTTT CASSSGRAQHF
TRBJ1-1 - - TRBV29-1 TGCAGCGTTGGGCTCCTGAACACTGAAGCTTTCTTT CSVGLLNTEAFF
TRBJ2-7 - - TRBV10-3 TGTGCCATCAGCGACGAGGGTATAGAGCAGTACTTC CAISDEGIEQYF
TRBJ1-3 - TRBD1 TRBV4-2 TGTGCCAGCAGCCCAGGGGGCACGGGTGGAAACACCATATATTTT CASSPGGTGGNTIYF
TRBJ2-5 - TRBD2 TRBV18 TGTGCCAGCTCACCACTTTCGACTAGCGGACCCAAGACCCAAGAGACCCAGTACTTC CASSPLSTSGPKTQETQYF
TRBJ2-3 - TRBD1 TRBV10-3 TGTGCCATCAGTGGGCCGGGACAGGGCACAGATACGCAGTATTTT CAISGPGQGTDTQYF
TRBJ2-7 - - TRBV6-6 TGTGCCAGCAGCGAGGAGATTTACGAGCAGTACTTC CASSEEIYEQYF
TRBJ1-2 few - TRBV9 TGTGCCAGCAGCGTAGGTCAAAGGGAGGGCTACACCTTC CASSVGQREGYTF
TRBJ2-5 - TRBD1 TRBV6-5 TGTGCCAGCAGTTACACCGGGACAGATCAAGAGACCCAGTACTTC CASSYTGTDQETQYF
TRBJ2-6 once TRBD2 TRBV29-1 TGCAGCGTTGAACTAGCGGACTCTGGGGCCAACGTCCTGACTTTC CSVELADSGANVLTF
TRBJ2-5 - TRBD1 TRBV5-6 TGTGCCAGCAGCTACCCCGGGACAGCAGAGACCCAGTACTTC CASSYPGTAETQYF
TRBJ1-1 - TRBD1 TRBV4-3 TGCGCCAGCAGCCAATCCCGACAGGGGAGGTATGCTTTCTTT CASSQSRQGRYAFF
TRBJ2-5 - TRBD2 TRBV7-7 TGTGCTAGTACACCTAGCGGGCAAACCGGGGAGACCCAGTACTTC CASTPSGQTGETQYF
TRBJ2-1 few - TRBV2 TGTGCCAGCCGAAACAGGGAGTCGTTGAATGAGCAGTTCTTC CASRNRESLNEQFF
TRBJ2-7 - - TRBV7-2 TGTGCCAGCAGCTTCTTTACGGCCTACGAGCAGTACTTC CASSFFTAYEQYF
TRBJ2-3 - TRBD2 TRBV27 TGTGCCAGCAGTTTAACCCGGGGGGTGCGGGATACGCAGTATTTT CASSLTRGVRDTQYF
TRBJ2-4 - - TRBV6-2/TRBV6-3 TGTGCCAGCAGTTACCCCCTCCACGGGAGCGAGGTAGCCAAAAACATTCAGTACTTC CASSYPLHGSEVAKNIQYF